The present entry profiles one TCR beta chain with its context. Its specificity is not known. Per the germline V gene, CDR1 is SGHRS and CDR2 is YFSETQ. The length of the CDR3 is 15 residues. Trimming took 5 bases from V and 0 from J, leaving 14 bases between them. The data derive from a study of response to subunit inactivated influenza vaccine. Notes on the study in general: Each seasonal influenza vaccination recruits few new T cells, the authors suggested.

TCRdb ran MiXCR on the RT-PCR reads and lists one entry per CDR3 protein. The top ten clones hold 11% of a sample with more than 600,000 distinct CDR3 sequences, about a fifth of them seen once. The receptor was derived from a man in his fifties or sixties who received an inactivated influenza vaccine. This chain connects TRBV5-1 to TRBJ1-1; D is possibly TRBD1 (6 bases). This specimen was PBMCs from blood, taken about 5 days after vaccination. CDR3 region: CASRMDSGMNTEAFF. For the CDR3, the DNA is TGCGCCAGCAGAATGGACAGTGGGATGAACACTGAAGCTTTCTTT.